The sequence of this TCR beta chain was determined in a study of T-cell reconstitution after alpha-beta-depleted transplantation in children. Regarding the study as a whole: Reportedly, roughly two months post-transplant, alpha-beta T cells arose from several hundred expanded graft clones. The main origin of T-cell counts and diversity one year after transplant was newly produced T cells. Some patients' high day-60 TCRbeta diversity was traced to surviving recipient T cells and thymic progenitors.

This clonotype was observed a handful of times. The antigen is unknown. Preparation of the TCRbeta library used unique molecular identifiers. Via MiXCR, TCRdb re-called the PCR reads, giving one row per CDR3 protein. The sample consists of about 250,000 distinct CDR3 sequences, roughly 25% of them appearing once. The CDR3 is 15 amino acids. The germline V gene encodes CDR1 SGHTA and CDR2 FQGTGA. V was cut by 2 bases and J by 5 bases, with 14 bases left in between. The specimen was PBMCs, mostly from graft donor cells, collected 360 days after TCRalphabeta/CD19-depleted stem cell transplant. The chain joins TRBV7-3 to TRBJ2-3; tentatively, D is TRBD1 (6 bases). The TCR sequence derives from a female patient aged 2-15 years who had a stem cell transplant for congenital amegakaryocytic thrombocytopenia, so the T cells may come from the graft donor. CDR3 sequence (DNA): TGTGCCAGCAGCTTATCGCAGGGGTGGGGAGATACGCAGTATTTT. As protein: CASSLSQGWGDTQYF.